This passage covers 18 T cell receptor beta chains from one sample sequenced in a study of regulatory T cells in long-lasting Graves disease. Stated time point: newly diagnosed GD, antithyroid drugs for less than 3 months. From PBMCs, RNA was extracted and then used to make the TCR library. Assembly of TCR beta libraries relied on iRepertoire HTBI primers together with Arm-PCR of CDR3 regions. Each CDR3 protein gets one entry after TCRdb re-called the multiplex PCR reads with MiXCR. The table includes approximately 540,000 distinct CDR3 sequences, around 11% detected once. The same sample was also studied in work on T cells in Graves' hyperthyroidism and ophthalmopathy.

Source: peripheral blood mononuclear cells (PBMCs), taken at new diagnosis, from a patient treated with antithyroid drugs. These receptors all stem from a woman aged 25 to 39 with Graves disease.

This clonotype came up many times. The chain is built from TRBV20-1 and TRBJ2-7; TRBD2 aligns across 11 bases. The CDR3 runs to 14 residues. The J segment lost 4 bases and the V segment lost 1 base, leaving 3 bases of the junction unmatched. Germline CDR1 reads DFQATT; CDR2 reads SNEGSKA (reference sequence). The CDR3: CSARGASGRYEQYF. DNA of the CDR3: TGCAGTGCTAGAGGGGCTAGCGGGAGGTACGAGCAGTACTTC.

This clonotype showed up many times. The V gene is TRBV10-3, the J gene TRBJ2-3; 7 bases are shared with TRBD2. The CDR3 length is 14 residues. Per germline, CDR1 ENHRY and CDR2 SYGVKD. V shed 3 bases, J shed 4 bases, and the junction held 4 bases outside the gene matches. The DNA of the CDR3 is TGTGCCATCAGTGATAAGGGAGGGGCAGATACGCAGTATTTT. Its translation: CAISDKGGADTQYF.

Comments on this clonotype: A much larger clonotype is one base distant, so this may be a read error. The rearrangement uses TRBV13 and TRBJ1-1, with D perhaps TRBD1 (6 bases). This CDR3 region has 16 residues. Trimming pared 3 bases from V and 0 bases from J, leaving 14 bases between. The V gene's germline CDR1 is PRHDT and CDR2 FYEKMQ (reference sequence). The CDR3 DNA follows: TGTGCCAGCAGCTTGACGTGGACAGAAGTGAACACTGAAGCTTTCTTT. It translates to CASSLTWTEVNTEAFF.

This clonotype has a count of ten or more. This chain links TRBV9 with TRBJ1-2, with a tentative D call TRBD1 (5 bases). Germline loops: CDR1 SGDLS, CDR2 YYNGEE. V was trimmed by 3 bases and J by 2 bases, leaving 11 bases between them. The CDR3 covers 14 residues. DNA of the CDR3: TGTGCCAGCAGCGGATATGGGGCGAACTATGGCTACACCTTC. Translating gives CASSGYGANYGYTF.

The V and J genes are TRBV29-1 and TRBJ2-7, with 10 positions matching TRBD2. CDR1 SQVTM and CDR2 ANQGSEA come from the germline V gene. The V segment lost 6 bases and the J segment 1 base; nucleotides outside the gene matches: 3. This CDR3 spans 13 amino acids. This CDR3 reads CSVLSGGSYEQYF. The CDR3 DNA reads TGCAGCGTCCTTAGCGGGGGGTCCTACGAGCAGTACTTC.

At least ten counts were recorded for this clonotype. The gene calls are TRBV4-2 and TRBJ1-6; the D is unclear. The CDR3 is made up of 16 amino acids. V was cut by 1 base and J by 2 bases, with 9 bases left in between. In germline, CDR1 is LGHNA, CDR2 YNFKEQ. CDR3 sequence (DNA): TGTGCCAGCAGCCAAGGAAACTATCCCTATAATTCACCCCTCCACTTT. Translation: CASSQGNYPYNSPLHF.

This clonotype occurred a few times. The chain has TRBV4-1 and TRBJ2-7, with 12 bases identical to TRBD2. The V and J ends lost 3 bases and 6 bases, in that order; junction bases with no gene match: 9. The CDR3 has 16 residues. Germline values: CDR1 MGHRA, CDR2 YSYEKL. The chain's CDR3 is CASSQTSGSQGGEQYF. The CDR3 coding sequence is TGCGCCAGCAGCCAGACTAGCGGGAGCCAAGGAGGCGAGCAGTACTTC.

This clonotype was counted at least ten times. This chain joins TRBV7-2 and TRBJ2-7; D gene ambiguous. In germline, CDR1 is SGHTA, CDR2 FQGNSA. The CDR3 loop spans 14 amino acids. V shed 2 bases and J shed 1 base, with 9 bases lying between them. The CDR3 DNA follows: TGTGCCAGCAGCTTACGGCCAGAGTCCTACGAGCAGTACTTC. Its protein is CASSLRPESYEQYF. Combining the CDR3 with reference TRBV7-2 and TRBJ2-7 gives the whole variable domain GAGVSQSPSNKVTEKGKDVELRCDPISGHTALYWYRQSLGQGLEFLIYFQGNSAPDKSGLPSDRFSAERTGGSVSTLTIQRTQQEDSAVYLCASSLRPESYEQYFGPGTRLTVT.

V is TRBV11-3 and J is TRBJ1-4, with 9 bases identical to TRBD1. Germline CDR1 and CDR2: SGHNT and YENEEA. With 7 bases clipped from V and 8 bases from J, the junction kept 2 bases outside the gene matches. The CDR3 is 12 amino acids. In DNA form, the CDR3 reads TGTGCCAGCATCGGACAGGGGGAAAAACTGTTTTTT. Translation gives CASIGQGEKLFF.

This clonotype was seen repeatedly, ten times or more. V gene TRBV20-1 combines with J gene TRBJ2-1; tentative D call: TRBD2 (6 bases). The CDR3 runs 14 residues. The germline V gene encodes CDR1 DFQATT and CDR2 SNEGSKA (reference sequence). Trimming took 3 bases from V and 8 from J, leaving 17 bases between them. CDR3 in DNA: TGCAGTGCTAGTTCTCGCGTTTGGGGGGATGAGCAGTTCTTC. Its protein product is CSASSRVWGDEQFF.

This clonotype appeared many times. V and J are TRBV7-9 and TRBJ2-1; D not resolved. In germline, CDR1 is SEHNR, CDR2 FQNEAQ (reference sequence). This CDR3 spans 15 amino acids. The V and J ends lost 5 bases and 6 bases respectively, with 17 bases between them. DNA of the CDR3: TGTGCCAGCAGCCCACCCGGACGGAGCCTCAATGAGCAGTTCTTC. Encoded protein: CASSPPGRSLNEQFF.

This clonotype was counted only a few times. This may be a read error: a much more frequent sequence differs by one nucleotide. The V call is TRBV11-3, the J call TRBJ2-7, with 7 nucleotides matching TRBD1. The junction had 8 bases not matched to a gene; V was cut back by 8 bases and J by 4 bases. The germline V gene encodes CDR1 SGHNT and CDR2 YENEEA. CDR3 length: 13 residues. The CDR3 here is CASGSGTEYEQYF. Here the CDR3 DNA reads TGTGCCAGCGGCTCCGGGACAGAGTACGAGCAGTACTTC.

The sample holds many counts of this clonotype. The gene calls are TRBV28 and TRBJ2-7; a weak D match, TRBD1 (5 bases). CDR1 and CDR2 (germline): MDHEN, SYDVKM. Trimming removed 1 base at V and 2 bases at J, with 12 bases between. This CDR3 region has 15 residues. DNA for the CDR3: TGTGCCAGCAGTTTATATCCCCAGGACACCTACGAGCAGTACTTC. It specifies CASSLYPQDTYEQYF.

The table lists this clonotype with many counts. The chain links TRBV11-2 to TRBJ2-3; 7 bases agree with TRBD1. The CDR3 length is 16 residues. V dropped 7 bases and J dropped 6; count of bases not matched to a gene: 16. The germline CDR1 and CDR2 sequences are SGHAT and FQNNGV. The CDR3 is CASTSPGTAPADTQYF. CDR3 nucleotide sequence: TGTGCCAGCACCTCACCCGGGACAGCCCCTGCTGATACGCAGTATTTT. The full variable domain, its missing parts supplied by reference TRBV11-2 and TRBJ2-3, is EAGVAQSPRYKIIEKRQSVAFWCNPISGHATLYWYQQILGQGPKLLIQFQNNGVVDDSQLPKDRFSAERLKGVDSTLKIQPAKLEDSAVYLCASTSPGTAPADTQYFGPGTRLTVL.

A word on this clonotype: A read error is possible here, since a much larger clone lies one base away. The gene calls are TRBV19 and TRBJ1-2; D perhaps matches TRBD1 (5 bases). The CDR3 has 13 residues. From germline, CDR1 is LNHDA and CDR2 SQIVND (reference sequence). Here the CDR3 DNA reads TGTGCCAGTAGCTCAGACAGTAACTATGGCTACGCCTTC. Protein sequence: CASSSDSNYGYAF.

This clonotype was recorded many times. V usage is TRBV7-3 and J usage is TRBJ2-5, with D perhaps matching TRBD2 (5 bases). The CDR3 has 14 residues. Between the trimmed V and J ends, which lost 3 bases and 5 bases, there was a span of 13 bases. Germline V gives CDR1 SGHTA, CDR2 FQGTGA. The DNA of the CDR3 is TGTGCCAGCAGCTTCAGCGGCCTTGGGGAGACCCAGTACTTC. This encodes CASSFSGLGETQYF. The complete variable domain, with remaining parts taken from reference TRBV7-3 and TRBJ2-5, reads GAGVSQTPSNKVTEKGKYVELRCDPISGHTALYWYRQSLGQGPEFLIYFQGTGAADDSGLPNDRFFAVRPEGSVSTLKIQRTERGDSAVYLCASSFSGLGETQYFGPGTRLLVL.

V is TRBV7-2 and J is TRBJ2-7; D is perhaps TRBD1 (5 bases). There are 14 residues in the CDR3. CDR1 SGHTA and CDR2 FQGNSA come from the germline V gene. The germline V and J ends were trimmed by 4 bases and 2 bases, with 12 bases remaining between them. The CDR3 protein is CASSSTGSPYEQYF. CDR3 bases: TGTGCCAGCAGCTCAACAGGATCTCCCTACGAGCAGTACTTC. Complete variable domain (other parts from reference TRBV7-2 and TRBJ2-7): GAGVSQSPSNKVTEKGKDVELRCDPISGHTALYWYRQSLGQGLEFLIYFQGNSAPDKSGLPSDRFSAERTGGSVSTLTIQRTQQEDSAVYLCASSSTGSPYEQYFGPGTRLTVT.

The gene calls are TRBV28 and TRBJ1-4; unclear D gene. Germline V gene sequence: CDR1 MDHEN, CDR2 SYDVKM. The length of the CDR3 is 14 residues. V lost 6 bases and J 2 bases, leaving 10 bases between the germline ends. The CDR3 coding sequence is TGTGCCAGCAGCCCACGGTCGACTAATGAAAAACTGTTTTTT. Translation: CASSPRSTNEKLFF.